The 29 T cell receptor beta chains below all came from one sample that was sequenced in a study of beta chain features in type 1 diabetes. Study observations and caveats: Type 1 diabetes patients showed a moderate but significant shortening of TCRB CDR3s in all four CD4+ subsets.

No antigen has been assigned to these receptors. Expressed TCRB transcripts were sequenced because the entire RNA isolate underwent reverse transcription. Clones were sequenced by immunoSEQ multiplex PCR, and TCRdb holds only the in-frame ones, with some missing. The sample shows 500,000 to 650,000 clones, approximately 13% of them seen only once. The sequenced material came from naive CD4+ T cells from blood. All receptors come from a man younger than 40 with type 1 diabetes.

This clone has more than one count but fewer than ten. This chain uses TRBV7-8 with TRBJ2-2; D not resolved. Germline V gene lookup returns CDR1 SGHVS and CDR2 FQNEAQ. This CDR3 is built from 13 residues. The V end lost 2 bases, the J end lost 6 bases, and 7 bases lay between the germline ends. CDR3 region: CASSLTTAGELFF. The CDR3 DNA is TGTGCCAGCAGCTTAACGACGGCCGGGGAGCTGTTTTTT.

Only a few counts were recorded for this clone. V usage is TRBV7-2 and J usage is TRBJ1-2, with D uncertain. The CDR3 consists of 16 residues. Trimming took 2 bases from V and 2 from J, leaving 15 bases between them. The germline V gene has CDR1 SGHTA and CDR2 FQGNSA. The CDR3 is CASSLRAGTNNYGYTF. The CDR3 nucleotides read TGTGCCAGCAGCTTAAGGGCGGGCACCAACAACTATGGCTACACCTTC.

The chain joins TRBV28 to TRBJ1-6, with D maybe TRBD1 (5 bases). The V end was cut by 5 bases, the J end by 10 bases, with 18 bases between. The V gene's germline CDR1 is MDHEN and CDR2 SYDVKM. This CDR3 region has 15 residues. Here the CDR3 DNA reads TGTGCCAGCAGTGTAGCCTCGGGACCGCGGTCACCCCTCCACTTT. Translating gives CASSVASGPRSPLHF.

CDR3 bases: TGTGCCAGCAGCTCCTCGGGACAAACTCAGCCCCAGCATTTT. It codes for CASSSSGQTQPQHF. V gene TRBV6-6 combines with J gene TRBJ1-5; D perhaps matches TRBD1 (6 bases). The CDR3 totals 14 residues. CDR1 and CDR2 (germline): MNHNY, SVGAGI (reference sequence). The germline V and J ends were trimmed by 6 bases and 6 bases, with 15 bases remaining between them.

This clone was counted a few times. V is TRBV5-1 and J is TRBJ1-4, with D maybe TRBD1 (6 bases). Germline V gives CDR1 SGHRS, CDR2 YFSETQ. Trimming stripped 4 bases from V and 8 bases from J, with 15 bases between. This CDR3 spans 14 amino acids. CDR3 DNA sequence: TGCGCCAGCAGCCCTGGGACACGTCAGGAAAAACTGTTTTTT. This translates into CASSPGTRQEKLFF.

DNA for the CDR3: TGTGCCAGCAGCGTAGAGGCAGGGATAGGATATGGCTACACCTTC. Translated: CASSVEAGIGYGYTF. The chain employs TRBV9 and TRBJ1-2; TRBD1 might be the D (5 bases). CDR1 is SGDLS, CDR2 YYNGEE, per germline. V lost 0 bases, J lost 5 bases, and 14 bases lay in between. This CDR3 has 15 amino acids.

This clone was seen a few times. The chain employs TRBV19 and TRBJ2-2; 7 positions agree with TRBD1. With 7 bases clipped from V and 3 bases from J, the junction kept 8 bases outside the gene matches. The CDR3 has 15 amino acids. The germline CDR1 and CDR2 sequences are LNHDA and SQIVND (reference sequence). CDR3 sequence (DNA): TGTGCCAGTACCTTAGACAGGGCCGACACCGGGGAGCTGTTTTTT. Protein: CASTLDRADTGELFF.

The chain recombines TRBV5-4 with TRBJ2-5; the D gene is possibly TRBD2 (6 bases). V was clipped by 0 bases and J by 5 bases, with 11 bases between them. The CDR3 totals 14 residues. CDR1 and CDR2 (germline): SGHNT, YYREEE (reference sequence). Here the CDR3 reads CASSLVGGLETQYF. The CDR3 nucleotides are TGTGCCAGCAGCTTGGTAGGAGGGTTGGAGACCCAGTACTTC.

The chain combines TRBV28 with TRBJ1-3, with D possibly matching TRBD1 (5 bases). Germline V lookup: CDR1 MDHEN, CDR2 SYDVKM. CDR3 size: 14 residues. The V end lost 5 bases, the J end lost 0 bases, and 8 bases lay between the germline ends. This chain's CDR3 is CASSGGTSGNTIYF. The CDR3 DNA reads TGTGCCAGCAGTGGAGGGACCTCTGGAAACACCATATATTTT.

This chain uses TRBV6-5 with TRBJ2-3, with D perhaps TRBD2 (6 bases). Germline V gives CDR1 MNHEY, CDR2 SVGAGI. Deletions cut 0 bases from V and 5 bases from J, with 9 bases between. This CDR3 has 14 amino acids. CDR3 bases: TGTGCCAGCAGTTACTCGGGCGGGGAAGATACGCAGTATTTT. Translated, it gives CASSYSGGEDTQYF.

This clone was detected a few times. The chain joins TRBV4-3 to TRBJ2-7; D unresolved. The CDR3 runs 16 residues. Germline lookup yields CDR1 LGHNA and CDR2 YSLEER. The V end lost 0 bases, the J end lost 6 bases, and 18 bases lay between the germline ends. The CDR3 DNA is TGCGCCAGCAGCCAAGAATACCAGACAATCACGGCCGAGCAGTACTTC. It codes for CASSQEYQTITAEQYF.

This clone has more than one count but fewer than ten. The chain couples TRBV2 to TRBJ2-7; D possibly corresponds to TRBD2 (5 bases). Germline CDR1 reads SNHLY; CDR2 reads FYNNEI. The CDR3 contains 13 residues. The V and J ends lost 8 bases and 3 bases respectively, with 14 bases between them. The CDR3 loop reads CASLVEVGYEQYF. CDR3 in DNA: TGTGCCAGCCTAGTGGAGGTGGGCTACGAGCAGTACTTC.

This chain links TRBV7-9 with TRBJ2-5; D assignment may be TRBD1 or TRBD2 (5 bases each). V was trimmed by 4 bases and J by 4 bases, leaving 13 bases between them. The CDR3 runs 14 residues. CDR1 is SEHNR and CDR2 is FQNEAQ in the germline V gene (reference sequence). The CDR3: CASSSTGTRETQYF. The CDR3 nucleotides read TGTGCCAGCAGCTCCACCGGGACCCGAGAGACCCAGTACTTC.

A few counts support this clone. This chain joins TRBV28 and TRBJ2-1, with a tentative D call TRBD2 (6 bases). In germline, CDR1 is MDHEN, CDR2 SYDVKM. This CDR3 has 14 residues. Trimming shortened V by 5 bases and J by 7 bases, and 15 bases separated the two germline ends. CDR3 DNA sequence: TGTGCCAGCAGTATTCCGACTAGATCGAATGAGCAGTTCTTC. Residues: CASSIPTRSNEQFF.

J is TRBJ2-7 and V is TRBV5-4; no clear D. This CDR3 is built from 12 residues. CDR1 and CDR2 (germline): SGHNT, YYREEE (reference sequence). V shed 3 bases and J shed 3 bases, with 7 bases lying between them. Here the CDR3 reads CASSYRDYEQYF. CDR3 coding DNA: TGTGCCAGCAGCTACCGAGACTACGAGCAGTACTTC.

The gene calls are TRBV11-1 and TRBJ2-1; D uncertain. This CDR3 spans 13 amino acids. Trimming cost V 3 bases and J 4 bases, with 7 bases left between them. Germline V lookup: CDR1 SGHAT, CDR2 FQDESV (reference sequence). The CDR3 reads CASSLAQYNEQFF. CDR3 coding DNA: TGTGCCAGCAGCTTGGCTCAGTACAATGAGCAGTTCTTC.

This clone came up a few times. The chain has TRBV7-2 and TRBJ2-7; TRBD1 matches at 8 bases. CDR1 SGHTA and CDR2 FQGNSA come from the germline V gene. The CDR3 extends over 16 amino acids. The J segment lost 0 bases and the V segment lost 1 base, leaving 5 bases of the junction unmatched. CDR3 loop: CASSLEDRDSSYEQYF. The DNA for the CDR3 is TGTGCCAGCAGCTTAGAGGACAGGGACAGCTCCTACGAGCAGTACTTC.

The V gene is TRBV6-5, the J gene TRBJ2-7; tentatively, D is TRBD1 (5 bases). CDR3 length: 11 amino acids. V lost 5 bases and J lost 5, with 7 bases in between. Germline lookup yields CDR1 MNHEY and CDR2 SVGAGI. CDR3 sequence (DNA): TGTGCCAGCAGTCCCAGGGACGAGCAGTACTTC. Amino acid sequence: CASSPRDEQYF.

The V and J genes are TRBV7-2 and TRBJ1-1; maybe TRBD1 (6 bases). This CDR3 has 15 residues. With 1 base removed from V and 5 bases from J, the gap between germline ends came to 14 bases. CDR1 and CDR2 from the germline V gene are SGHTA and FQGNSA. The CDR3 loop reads CASSLVGGAETEAFF. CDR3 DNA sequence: TGTGCCAGCAGCTTAGTGGGGGGCGCAGAGACTGAAGCTTTCTTT.

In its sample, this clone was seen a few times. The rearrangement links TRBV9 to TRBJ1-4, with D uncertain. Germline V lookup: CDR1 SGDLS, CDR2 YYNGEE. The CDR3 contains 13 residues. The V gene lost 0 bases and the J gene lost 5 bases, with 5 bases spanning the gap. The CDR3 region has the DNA TGTGCCAGCAGCGTAGACGGAAATGAAAAACTGTTTTTT. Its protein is CASSVDGNEKLFF.

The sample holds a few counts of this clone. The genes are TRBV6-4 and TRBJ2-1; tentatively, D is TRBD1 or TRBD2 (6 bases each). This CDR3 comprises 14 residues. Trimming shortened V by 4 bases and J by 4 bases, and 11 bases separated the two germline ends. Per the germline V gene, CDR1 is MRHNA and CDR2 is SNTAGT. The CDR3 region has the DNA TGTGCCAGCAGTGTAGGGGGGCGTTACAATGAGCAGTTCTTC. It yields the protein CASSVGGRYNEQFF.

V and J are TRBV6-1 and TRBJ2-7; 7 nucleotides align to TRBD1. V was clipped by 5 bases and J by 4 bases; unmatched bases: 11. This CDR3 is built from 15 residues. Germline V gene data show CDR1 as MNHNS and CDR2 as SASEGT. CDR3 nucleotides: TGTGCCAGCAGTTCTCGGACAGGCCTCCTATACGAGCAGTACTTC. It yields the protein CASSSRTGLLYEQYF.

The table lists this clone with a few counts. The CDR3 loop is CASSTETAPVYGYTF. The CDR3 DNA reads TGTGCCAGTAGTACGGAAACAGCCCCAGTGTATGGCTACACCTTC. The chain carries TRBV19 and TRBJ1-2; D remains unclear. The V gene lost 4 bases and the J gene lost 5 bases, with 17 bases spanning the gap. CDR1 is LNHDA, CDR2 SQIVND, per germline (reference sequence). The CDR3 has 15 amino acids.

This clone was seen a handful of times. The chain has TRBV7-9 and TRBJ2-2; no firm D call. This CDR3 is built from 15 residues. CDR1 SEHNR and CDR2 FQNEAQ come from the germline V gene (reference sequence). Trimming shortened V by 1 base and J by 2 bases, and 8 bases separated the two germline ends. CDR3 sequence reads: CASSLDGRNTGELFF. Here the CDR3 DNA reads TGTGCCAGCAGCTTAGACGGCAGAAACACCGGGGAGCTGTTTTTT.

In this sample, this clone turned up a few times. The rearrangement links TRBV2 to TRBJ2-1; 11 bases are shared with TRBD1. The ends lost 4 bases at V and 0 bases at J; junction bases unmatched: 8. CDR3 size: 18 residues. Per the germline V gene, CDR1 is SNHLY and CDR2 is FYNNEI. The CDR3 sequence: CASSVYPGTGGSYNEQFF. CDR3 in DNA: TGTGCCAGCAGTGTGTACCCTGGGACAGGGGGCTCCTACAATGAGCAGTTCTTC.

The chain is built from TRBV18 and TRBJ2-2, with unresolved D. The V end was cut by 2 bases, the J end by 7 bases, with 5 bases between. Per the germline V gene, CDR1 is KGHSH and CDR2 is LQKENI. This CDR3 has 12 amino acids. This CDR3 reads CASSPMGGELFF. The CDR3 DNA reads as TGTGCCAGCTCACCAATGGGCGGGGAGCTGTTTTTT.

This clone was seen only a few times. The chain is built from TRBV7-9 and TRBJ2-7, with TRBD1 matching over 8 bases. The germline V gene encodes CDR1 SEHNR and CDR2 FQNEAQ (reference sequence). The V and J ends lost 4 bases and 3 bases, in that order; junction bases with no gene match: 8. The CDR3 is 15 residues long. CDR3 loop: CASSSPGQVDYEQYF. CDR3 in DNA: TGTGCCAGCAGCTCCCCGGGACAGGTAGACTACGAGCAGTACTTC.

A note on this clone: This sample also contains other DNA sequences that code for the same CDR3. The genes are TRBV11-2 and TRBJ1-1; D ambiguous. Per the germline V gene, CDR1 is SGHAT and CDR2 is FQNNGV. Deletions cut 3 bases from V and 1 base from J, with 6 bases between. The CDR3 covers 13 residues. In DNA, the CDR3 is TGTGCCAGCAGCTTGGAGGGGAACACTGAAGCTTTCTTT. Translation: CASSLEGNTEAFF.

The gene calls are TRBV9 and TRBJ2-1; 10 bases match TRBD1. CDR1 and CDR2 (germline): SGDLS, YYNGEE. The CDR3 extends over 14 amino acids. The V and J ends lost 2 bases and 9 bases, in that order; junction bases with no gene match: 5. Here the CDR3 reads CASSVKTGGGEQFF. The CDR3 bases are TGTGCCAGCAGCGTTAAGACAGGGGGCGGTGAGCAGTTCTTC.